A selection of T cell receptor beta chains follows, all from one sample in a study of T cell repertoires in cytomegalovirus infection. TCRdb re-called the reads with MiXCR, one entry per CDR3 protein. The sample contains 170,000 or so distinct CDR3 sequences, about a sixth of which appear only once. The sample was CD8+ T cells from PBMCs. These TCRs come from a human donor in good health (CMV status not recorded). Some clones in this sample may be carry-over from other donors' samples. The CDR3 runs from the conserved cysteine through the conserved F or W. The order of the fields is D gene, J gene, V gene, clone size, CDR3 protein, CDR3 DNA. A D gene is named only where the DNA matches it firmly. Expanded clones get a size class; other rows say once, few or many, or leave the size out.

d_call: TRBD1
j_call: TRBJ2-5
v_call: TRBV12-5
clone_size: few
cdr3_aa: CASGLFPDRGETQYF
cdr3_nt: TGTGCTAGTGGTTTGTTTCCGGACAGGGGAGAGACCCAGTACTTC

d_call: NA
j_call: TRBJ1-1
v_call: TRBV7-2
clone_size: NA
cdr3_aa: CASSLRSSLNTEAFF
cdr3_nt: TGTGCCAGCAGCTTAAGATCCAGCTTGAACACTGAAGCTTTCTTT

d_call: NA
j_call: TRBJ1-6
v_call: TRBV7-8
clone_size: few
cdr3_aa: CASSEDRLNNSPLHF
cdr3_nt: TGTGCCAGCAGTGAGGACAGATTAAATAATTCACCCCTCCACTTT

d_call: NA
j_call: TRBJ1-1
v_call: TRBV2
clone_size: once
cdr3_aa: CASWGLEAFF
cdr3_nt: TGTGCCAGCTGGGGTCTGGAAGCTTTCTTT

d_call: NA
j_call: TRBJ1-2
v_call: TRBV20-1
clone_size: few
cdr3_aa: CSASEGRYGYTF
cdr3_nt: TGCAGTGCTAGTGAGGGCCGTTATGGCTACACCTTC

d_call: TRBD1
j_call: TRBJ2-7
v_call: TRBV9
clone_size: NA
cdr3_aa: CASSVAETGNYEQYF
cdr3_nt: TGTGCCAGCAGCGTAGCCGAGACAGGGAACTACGAGCAGTACTTC

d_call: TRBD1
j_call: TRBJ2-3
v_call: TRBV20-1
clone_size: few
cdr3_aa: CSAHPGQSTDTQYF
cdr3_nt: TGCAGTGCACATCCGGGACAGAGCACAGATACGCAGTATTTT

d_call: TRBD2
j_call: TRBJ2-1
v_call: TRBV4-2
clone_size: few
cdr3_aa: CASSLGGLAGDEQFF
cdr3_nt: TGTGCCAGCAGCCTAGGGGGACTAGCTGGCGATGAGCAGTTCTTC

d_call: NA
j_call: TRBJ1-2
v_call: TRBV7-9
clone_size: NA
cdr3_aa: CASSLGPSRRGYTF
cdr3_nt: TGTGCCAGCAGCTTAGGACCGTCGCGGAGGGGGTACACCTTC

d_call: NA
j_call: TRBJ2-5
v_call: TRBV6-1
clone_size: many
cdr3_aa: CASSESEAETQYF
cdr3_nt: TGTGCCAGCAGTGAATCTGAGGCAGAGACCCAGTACTTC

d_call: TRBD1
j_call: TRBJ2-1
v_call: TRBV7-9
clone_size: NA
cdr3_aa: CASSRSRDRAYNEQFF
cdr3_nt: TGTGCCAGCAGCCGGAGCCGGGACAGGGCCTACAATGAGCAGTTCTTC

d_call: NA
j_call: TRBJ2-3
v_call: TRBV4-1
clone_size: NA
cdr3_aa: CASSQDARSTDTQYF
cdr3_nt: TGCGCCAGCAGCCAAGATGCCCGGAGCACAGATACGCAGTATTTT

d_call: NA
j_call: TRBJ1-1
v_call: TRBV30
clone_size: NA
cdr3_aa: CAWRVQVEAFF
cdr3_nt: TGTGCCTGGCGTGTACAGGTTGAAGCTTTCTTT

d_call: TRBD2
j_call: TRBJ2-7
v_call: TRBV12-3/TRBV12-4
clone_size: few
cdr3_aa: CASSFSSGGNEQYF
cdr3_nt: TGTGCCAGCAGTTTCTCTAGCGGGGGAAACGAGCAGTACTTC

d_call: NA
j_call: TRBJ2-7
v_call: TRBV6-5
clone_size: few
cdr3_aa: CASRVLGTPLYEQYF
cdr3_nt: TGTGCCAGCAGGGTCCTGGGGACACCACTCTACGAGCAGTACTTC

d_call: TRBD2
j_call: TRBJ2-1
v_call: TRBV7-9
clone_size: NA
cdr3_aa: CASSLVIAGVNEQFF
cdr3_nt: TGTGCCAGCAGCTTAGTAATAGCGGGAGTAAATGAGCAGTTCTTC

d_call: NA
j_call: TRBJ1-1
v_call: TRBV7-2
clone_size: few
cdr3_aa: CASSLRSGLWDTEAFF
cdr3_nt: TGTGCCAGCAGCTTGCGTAGTGGACTTTGGGACACTGAAGCTTTCTTT

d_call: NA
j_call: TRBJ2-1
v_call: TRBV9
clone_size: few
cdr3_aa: CASSVWARGADEQFF
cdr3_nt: TGTGCCAGCAGCGTATGGGCTCGGGGGGCGGATGAGCAGTTCTTC

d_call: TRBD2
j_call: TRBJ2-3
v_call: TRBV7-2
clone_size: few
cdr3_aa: CASSGRLAGAGDTQYF
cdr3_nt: TGTGCCAGCAGCGGTCGACTAGCGGGGGCGGGGGATACGCAGTATTTT

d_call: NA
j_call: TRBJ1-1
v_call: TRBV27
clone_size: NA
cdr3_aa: CASSLSRGTEAFF
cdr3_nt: TGTGCCAGCAGTTTGTCTCGGGGCACTGAAGCTTTCTTT

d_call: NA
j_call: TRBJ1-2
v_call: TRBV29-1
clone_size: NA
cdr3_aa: CSVDRPDGYTF
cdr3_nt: TGCAGCGTTGACAGGCCCGATGGCTACACCTTC

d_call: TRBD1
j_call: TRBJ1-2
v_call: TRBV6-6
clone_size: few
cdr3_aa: CASSYRTGERDYGYTF
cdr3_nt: TGTGCCAGCAGTTACCGGACAGGGGAGAGGGACTATGGCTACACCTTC

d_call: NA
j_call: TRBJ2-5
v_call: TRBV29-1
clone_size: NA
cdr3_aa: CSVENVGLFNQETQYF
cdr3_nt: TGCAGCGTTGAAAACGTAGGCTTATTCAACCAAGAGACCCAGTACTTC

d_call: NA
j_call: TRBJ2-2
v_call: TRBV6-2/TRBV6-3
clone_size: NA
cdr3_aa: CASSYHPGPSGELFF
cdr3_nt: TGTGCCAGCAGTTATCATCCAGGACCGTCCGGGGAGCTGTTTTTT

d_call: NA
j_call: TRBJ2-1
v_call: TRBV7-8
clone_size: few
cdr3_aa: CASSLAASPYNEQFF
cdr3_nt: TGTGCCAGCAGCTTAGCGGCCAGTCCATACAATGAGCAGTTCTTC

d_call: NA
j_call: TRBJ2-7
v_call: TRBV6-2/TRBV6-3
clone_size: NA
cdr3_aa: CASTDRYTTYEQYF
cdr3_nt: TGTGCCAGCACTGATCGGTACACGACCTACGAGCAGTACTTC

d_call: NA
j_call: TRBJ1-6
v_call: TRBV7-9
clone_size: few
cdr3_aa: CASSPLGGWDSPLHF
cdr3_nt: TGTGCCAGCAGCCCTCTGGGGGGGTGGGATTCACCCCTCCACTTT

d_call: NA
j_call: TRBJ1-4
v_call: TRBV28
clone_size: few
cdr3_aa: CASCYEGNEKLFF
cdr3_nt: TGTGCCAGCTGTTACGAGGGGAATGAAAAACTGTTTTTT

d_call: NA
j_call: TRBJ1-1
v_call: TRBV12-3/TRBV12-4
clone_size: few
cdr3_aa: CATSGSIDAFF
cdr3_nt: TGTGCCACCAGCGGATCCATCGACGCTTTCTTT

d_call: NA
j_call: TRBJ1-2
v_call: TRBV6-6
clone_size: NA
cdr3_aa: CASSYTREGRDYGYTF
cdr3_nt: TGTGCCAGCAGCTATACGCGGGAAGGGAGGGACTATGGCTACACCTTC